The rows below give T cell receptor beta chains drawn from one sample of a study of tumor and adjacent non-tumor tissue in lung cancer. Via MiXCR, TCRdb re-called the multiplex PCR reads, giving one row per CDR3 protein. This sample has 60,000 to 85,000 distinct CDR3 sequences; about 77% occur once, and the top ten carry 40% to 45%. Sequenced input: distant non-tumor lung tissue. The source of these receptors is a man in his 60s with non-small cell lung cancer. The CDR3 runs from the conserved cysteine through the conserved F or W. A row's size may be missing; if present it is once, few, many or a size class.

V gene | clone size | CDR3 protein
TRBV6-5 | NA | CASSYTDQVSTEVFF
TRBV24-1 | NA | CATSGWTPKTGELFF
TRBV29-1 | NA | CSVNATASTDMQYF
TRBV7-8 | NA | CASSLAPRITIYF
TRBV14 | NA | CASSQDRLAGSGNKQFF
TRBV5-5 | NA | CASRLLRRTYEQYF
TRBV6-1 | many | CASSPSDGSSYNEQFF
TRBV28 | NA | CASSSVIVLRGSTIYF
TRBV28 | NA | CVSSPPQTGRDEQYF
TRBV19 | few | CASSMGRADTQYF
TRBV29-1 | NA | CSVGSGPRGNEQYF
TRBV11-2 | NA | CASGSSYSEQFF
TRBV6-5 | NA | CASSYGRDYEQYF
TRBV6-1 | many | CASSSQGSGANVLTF
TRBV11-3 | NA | CASSLIPNNWELFF
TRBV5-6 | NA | CASRGDRNYNEWFF
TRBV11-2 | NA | CARSPGWGREGYTF
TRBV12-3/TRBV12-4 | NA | CDSSFLQRGHNEQFF
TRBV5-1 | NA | CASSFTRQGVAWGADVLTF
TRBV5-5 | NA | CASSHWGERPDTQYF
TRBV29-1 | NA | CSAALSGVSYEQYF
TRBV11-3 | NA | CASSQEAGCDKEQFF
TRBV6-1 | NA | CDSSEDVRSYGYTF
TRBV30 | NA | CACNYRGLGDEQSF
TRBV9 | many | CASAGRGSSYNEQFF
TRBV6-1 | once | CASSGSAGEIFYEQYF
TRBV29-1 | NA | CSVSVNTYEQYF